This TCR beta chain was recovered during a study of T cell changes during pregnancy in multiple sclerosis. Data came from immunoSEQ multiplex PCR; TCRdb stores just in-frame clones and leaves some out. The table records about 93,000 clones, around 92% of them present only once. The V and J ends lost 2 bases and 1 base respectively, with 13 bases between them. Germline CDR1 reads GTSNPN; CDR2 reads SVGIG (reference sequence). The CDR3 extends over 15 amino acids. The sequence came from a female donor with multiple sclerosis, enrolled in a pregnancy study. The chain couples TRBV30 to TRBJ2-3, with a weak D call TRBD2 (5 bases). Material: peripheral blood, obtained after pregnancy. CDR3 sequence reads: CAWSLEGLRTDTQYF. The CDR3 coding sequence is TGTGCCTGGAGTTTAGAGGGCCTCCGCACAGATACGCAGTATTTT.